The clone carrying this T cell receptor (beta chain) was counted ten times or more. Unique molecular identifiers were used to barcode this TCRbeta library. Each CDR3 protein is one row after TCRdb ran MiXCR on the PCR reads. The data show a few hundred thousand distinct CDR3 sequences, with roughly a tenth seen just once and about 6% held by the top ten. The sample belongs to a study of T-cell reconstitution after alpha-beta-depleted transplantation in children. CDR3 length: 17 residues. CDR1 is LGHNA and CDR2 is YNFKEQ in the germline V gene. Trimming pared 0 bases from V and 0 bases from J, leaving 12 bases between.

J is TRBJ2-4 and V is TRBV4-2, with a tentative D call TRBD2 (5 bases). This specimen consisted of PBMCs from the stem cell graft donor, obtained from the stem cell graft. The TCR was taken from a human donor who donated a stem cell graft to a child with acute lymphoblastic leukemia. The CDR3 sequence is CASSQERTSVAKNIQYF. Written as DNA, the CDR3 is TGTGCCAGCAGCCAAGAGCGGACTTCCGTAGCCAAAAACATTCAGTACTTC.